This T cell receptor beta chain was sequenced during a study of blood T cell repertoires in COVID-19. Overall study context: Nucleic acid was either cDNA or gDNA, and it came from T cells, B-cell-depleted T cells, or PBMCs.

Here immunoSEQ multiplex PCR was the method, and the copy in TCRdb shows in-frame clones only, minus some. Among some 300,000 clones listed, about 88% were seen once. The junction had 11 bases not matched to a gene; V was cut back by 0 bases and J by 5 bases. Germline assignment: CDR1 SGHRS and CDR2 YFSETQ. This CDR3 is 17 amino acids long. Sequencing input: PBMCs or T cells enriched from blood (not recorded which). The receptor was derived from a woman aged 55 to 70 in a cohort exposed to, infected with or recovered from COVID-19 (not recorded which). This chain joins TRBV5-1 and TRBJ2-1; 7 bases align to TRBD2. The CDR3 protein is CASSLGPWGGRDNEQFF. DNA for the CDR3: TGCGCCAGCAGCTTGGGGCCTTGGGGCGGGAGAGACAATGAGCAGTTCTTC.